Following are 21 T cell receptor beta chains from one sample sequenced in a study of T cell repertoires in cytomegalovirus infection. TCRdb re-called the reads with MiXCR, one entry per CDR3 protein. The data contain about 150,000 distinct CDR3 sequences, less than 25% of them seen just once; the ten biggest clones take up 9.5% to 13%. The specimen sequenced was PBMCs. The receptors derive from a human donor in good health (CMV status not recorded). Some clones in this sample may be carry-over from other donors' samples.

The V and J genes are TRBV12-3 or TRBV12-4 and TRBJ2-7; TRBD2 might be the D (6 bases). The germline V and J ends were trimmed by 6 bases and 1 base, with 13 bases remaining between them. The CDR3 extends over 14 amino acids. Here the CDR3 reads CASRFNRGSYEQYF. The CDR3, as DNA: TGTGCCAGCAGGTTCAATCGGGGGTCCTACGAGCAGTACTTC.

The chain employs TRBV4-1 and TRBJ2-7; D is possibly TRBD1 or TRBD2 (6 bases each). The V gene's germline CDR1 is MGHRA and CDR2 YSYEKL. The CDR3 has 16 residues. V dropped 4 bases and J dropped 5 bases, with 21 bases sitting between them. CDR3 sequence: CASSPALGGRRNEQYF. DNA of the CDR3: TGCGCCAGCAGCCCCGCTCTTGGGGGGCGACGGAACGAGCAGTACTTC.

This clonotype was observed at least ten times. The V call is TRBV12-3 or TRBV12-4, the J call TRBJ1-5; tentative D call: TRBD1 (6 bases). Trimming removed 2 bases from V and 5 bases from J, with 16 bases in between. This CDR3 contains 16 residues. The CDR3 spells CASSLIVTGADQPQHF. The DNA for the CDR3 is TGTGCCAGCAGTTTAATTGTTACGGGGGCTGATCAGCCCCAGCATTTT.

In its sample, this clonotype was seen a few times. The V call is TRBV20-1, the J call TRBJ2-3; 9 nucleotides agree with TRBD1. CDR1 and CDR2 from the germline V gene are DFQATT and SNEGSKA (reference sequence). Trimming cost V 5 bases and J 1 base; bases outside gene matches: 7. CDR3 size: 15 residues. In DNA, the CDR3 is TGCAGTGCTCCAAGGCGGGACAGGGGCACAGATACGCAGTATTTT. It is translated as CSAPRRDRGTDTQYF.

The chain recombines TRBV25-1 with TRBJ1-1, with a weak D call TRBD1 (5 bases). The CDR3 is made up of 14 amino acids. CDR1 is MGHDK and CDR2 is SYGVNS in the germline V gene. Trimming cost V 5 bases and J 4 bases, with 14 bases left between them. Here the CDR3 DNA reads TGTGCCAGCAGTAAGGAGGGGCGGAGCACTGAAGCTTTCTTT. Residues: CASSKEGRSTEAFF.

V usage is TRBV6-1 and J usage is TRBJ1-5, with D perhaps TRBD1 (5 bases). The CDR3 has 14 residues. V lost 6 bases and J lost 3, with 12 bases in between. Germline loops: CDR1 MNHNS, CDR2 SASEGT. The CDR3 protein is CASRFDSYNQPQHF. The CDR3 DNA sequence: TGTGCCAGCAGATTCGACAGTTACAATCAGCCCCAGCATTTT.

This clonotype was detected many times. This sequence joins TRBV7-2 and TRBJ2-2; 10 nucleotides align to TRBD1. This CDR3 has 17 amino acids. After removal of 4 bases from V and 3 bases from J, the junction contained 8 bases not matched to a gene. Per germline, CDR1 SGHTA and CDR2 FQGNSA. This CDR3 reads CASSSPRQGADTGELFF. The CDR3 nucleotides read TGTGCCAGCAGCTCCCCCAGACAGGGGGCAGACACCGGGGAGCTGTTTTTT.

The table lists this clonotype with many counts. V gene TRBV7-2 combines with J gene TRBJ2-7, with D possibly being TRBD2 (6 bases). The CDR3 runs to 16 residues. Germline values: CDR1 SGHTA, CDR2 FQGNSA. Trimming stripped 5 bases from V and 0 bases from J, with 17 bases between. CDR3 loop: CASSLNSLRGSYEQYF. The CDR3 DNA reads TGTGCCAGCAGCCTCAATTCCCTGCGGGGCTCCTACGAGCAGTACTTC.

This clonotype was found a few times. The genes are TRBV6-2 or TRBV6-3 and TRBJ2-7, with D unclear. V shed 3 bases and J shed 4 bases, with 7 bases lying between them. Germline V gene lookup returns CDR1 MNHEY and CDR2 SVGEGT. CDR3 length equals 12 residues. The CDR3 sequence is CASSYRPYEQYF. DNA for the CDR3: TGTGCCAGCAGTTATCGGCCGTACGAGCAGTACTTC.

In its sample, this clonotype is medium-sized (0.01 to 0.1%). This chain connects TRBV6-1 to TRBJ1-2, with 12 bases that match TRBD1. The germline CDR1 and CDR2 sequences are MNHNS and SASEGT. The CDR3 has 15 residues. The trim removed 6 bases at V and 7 bases at J, leaving 9 bases unmatched. This CDR3 reads CASSAQGQGALGYTF. The CDR3 region has the DNA TGTGCCAGCAGCGCCCAGGGACAGGGGGCGCTTGGCTACACCTTC.

This chain connects TRBV20-1 to TRBJ2-1; D tentatively fits TRBD1 or TRBD2 (5 bases each). V was clipped by 6 bases and J by 4 bases, with 13 bases between them. Germline V gene sequence: CDR1 DFQATT, CDR2 SNEGSKA (reference sequence). The CDR3 spans 13 residues. The CDR3 region is CSARQTGYNEQFF. In DNA form, the CDR3 reads TGCAGTGCCCGACAGACGGGGTACAATGAGCAGTTCTTC.

The rearrangement joins TRBV12-3 or TRBV12-4 to TRBJ2-2; 8 bases are shared with TRBD1. V lost 8 bases, J lost 0 bases, and 8 bases stayed unmatched. The CDR3 extends over 16 amino acids. The CDR3 bases are TGTGCCAGCGGGTCCCCGACAGGGGCGAACACCGGGGAGCTGTTTTTT. This encodes CASGSPTGANTGELFF.

The chain recombines TRBV6-6 with TRBJ1-3; 9 bases line up with TRBD1. CDR1 and CDR2 from the germline V gene are MNHNY and SVGAGI (reference sequence). The CDR3 extends over 17 amino acids. Unmatched junction bases numbered 7, after V lost 4 bases and J lost 0 bases. CDR3 residues: CASSSTGTGLSGNTIYF. The CDR3 coding sequence is TGTGCCAGCAGTTCCACCGGGACAGGGCTCTCTGGAAACACCATATATTTT.

The table lists this clonotype with many counts. The chain is built from TRBV7-6 and TRBJ1-3; D gene ambiguous. V gave up 5 bases and J gave up 0 bases, with 14 bases separating them. The CDR3 runs to 16 residues. Looked up from germline, CDR1 is SGHVS and CDR2 is FNYEAQ. The CDR3 DNA reads as TGTGCCAGCAGCCCTAGCTTACGGGACTCTGGAAACACCATATATTTT. Amino acid sequence: CASSPSLRDSGNTIYF.

The chain has TRBV7-9 and TRBJ1-2; D call uncertain. CDR1 is SEHNR, CDR2 FQNEAQ, per germline (reference sequence). This CDR3 contains 14 residues. The V end lost 7 bases, the J end lost 4 bases, and 16 bases lay between the germline ends. CDR3 sequence reads: CASKVGSGLYGYTF. CDR3 nucleotides: TGTGCCAGCAAGGTTGGGTCCGGCCTCTATGGCTACACCTTC.

This clonotype was detected only a few times. V is TRBV28 and J is TRBJ1-5; TRBD1 matches at 8 bases. The germline V gene has CDR1 MDHEN and CDR2 SYDVKM. J gave up 6 bases and V 5 bases, and 6 bases lay outside the gene matches. The CDR3 is made up of 14 amino acids. DNA of the CDR3: TGTGCCAGCAGTATTGGGACAGGCCTTCAGCCCCAGCATTTT. As protein: CASSIGTGLQPQHF.

The J gene is TRBJ2-5, the V gene TRBV24-1, with 10 positions matching TRBD2. The CDR3 runs to 19 residues. V was pared by 5 bases and J by 4 bases, with 18 bases of the junction left unmatched. The germline V gene encodes CDR1 KGHDR and CDR2 SFDVKD. In nucleotides, the CDR3 is TGTGCCACCAGTGCCAGGCTAGCGGGAGATAATAACGTCCGAGAGACCCAGTACTTC. It codes for CATSARLAGDNNVRETQYF.

This rearrangement joins TRBV25-1 to TRBJ2-7; 7 positions agree with TRBD2. In germline, CDR1 is MGHDK, CDR2 SYGVNS. After removal of 1 base from V and 5 bases from J, the junction contained 14 bases not matched to a gene. This CDR3 spans 17 amino acids. The CDR3 loop reads CASSELVQRDGVHEQYF. DNA for the CDR3: TGTGCCAGCAGTGAATTAGTGCAGCGGGACGGGGTTCACGAGCAGTACTTC.

This clonotype was detected ten times or more. Written as DNA, the CDR3 is TGTGCCGCTGGGGGACACCCGAACACTGAAGCTTTCTTT. Protein product: CAAGGHPNTEAFF. The genes are TRBV6-2 or TRBV6-3 and TRBJ1-1; the D gene is possibly TRBD1 (6 bases). The CDR3 is made up of 13 amino acids. CDR1 is MNHEY and CDR2 is SVGEGT in the germline V gene. V lost 11 bases and J 1 base, leaving 14 bases between the germline ends.

The V call is TRBV3-1, the J call TRBJ2-7, with D unclear. Trimming took off 4 bases at V and 3 bases at J, with 13 bases between the two ends. The length of the CDR3 is 14 residues. The germline CDR1 and CDR2 sequences are LGHDT and YNNKEL (reference sequence). The CDR3 DNA reads as TGTGCCAGCAGCCTCGTGACCGACGGCTACGAGCAGTACTTC. Translation gives CASSLVTDGYEQYF.

This clonotype has a handful of counts. The CDR3 loop reads CSASSWDGNSNQPQHF. CDR3 coding DNA: TGCAGTGCTAGCTCTTGGGACGGGAATAGCAATCAGCCCCAGCATTTT. This chain joins TRBV20-1 and TRBJ1-5; a weak D match, TRBD1 (5 bases). Germline assignment: CDR1 DFQATT and CDR2 SNEGSKA (reference sequence). V gave up 3 bases and J gave up 0 bases, with 15 bases separating them. The CDR3 has 16 residues.